These 27 T cell receptor beta chains were all obtained from the same sample, sequenced in a study of shared clonotypes between healthy human individuals. TCRdb's table, derived via immunoSEQ multiplex PCR, lists solely in-frame clones and lacks some. Here the sample spans around 2.5 million clones, roughly 93% being singletons. The sequenced material came from naive CD4+ T cells from PBMCs. Subset indicated: CD45RA+ positively selected. These receptors were taken from a man aged 18 to 35 in good health. Some clones in this sample may be carry-over from other donors' samples.

The chain uses TRBV7-3 and TRBJ2-3, with D perhaps being TRBD1 or TRBD2 (5 bases each). Germline V CDR1 and CDR2: SGHTA, FQGTGA. The ends were cut back, 2 bases at V and 0 bases at J, with 9 bases in the middle. This CDR3 region has 15 residues. CDR3 protein: CASSLVGDSTDTQYF. CDR3 in DNA: TGTGCCAGCAGCTTAGTGGGGGATAGCACAGATACGCAGTATTTT.

The genes are TRBV30 and TRBJ1-4; D perhaps matches TRBD1 (5 bases). Deletions cut 3 bases from V and 3 bases from J, with 14 bases between. The CDR3 covers 15 residues. Looked up from germline, CDR1 is GTSNPN and CDR2 is SVGIG (reference sequence). Here the CDR3 DNA reads TGTGCCTGGAGGGGCGGGGGTCGGGCTAATGAAAAACTGTTTTTT. The encoded protein is CAWRGGGRANEKLFF. The full variable domain, with the rest looked up from reference TRBV30 and TRBJ1-4, is SQTIHQWPATLVQPVGSPLSLECTVEGTSNPNLYWYRQAAGRGLQLLFYSVGIGQISSEVPQNLSASRPQDRQFILSSKKLLLSDSGFYLCAWRGGGRANEKLFFGSGTQLSVL.

This chain links TRBV6-6 with TRBJ2-2; no reliable D call. CDR3 length equals 11 residues. The ends were cut back, 1 base at V and 10 bases at J, with 4 bases in the middle. Looked up from germline, CDR1 is MNHNY and CDR2 is SVGAGI (reference sequence). The CDR3 DNA sequence: TGTGCCAGCAGTTACTTTGCGGAGCTGTTTTTT. Its translation is CASSYFAELFF.

This clone is a singleton in its sample. V and J are TRBV25-1 and TRBJ1-2; D unresolved. The CDR3 has 12 residues. V lost 7 bases and J lost 8, with 14 bases in between. Looked up from germline, CDR1 is MGHDK and CDR2 is SYGVNS. Here the CDR3 DNA reads TGTGCCAGCAACCAAGGAGGTGTCGGCTACACCTTC. This translates into CASNQGGVGYTF.

V and J are TRBV27 and TRBJ2-5; D unclear. The J call is uncertain, as TRBJ2-7 better fits the DNA end. Per germline, CDR1 MNHEY and CDR2 SMNVEV (reference sequence). This CDR3 spans 15 amino acids. This CDR3 reads CASSLSRPWSYEQYF. The DNA of the CDR3 is TGTGCCAGCAGTTTATCGCGCCCCTGGTCCTACGAGCAGTACTTC.

This clone was seen only once. The chain links TRBV5-6 to TRBJ2-7, with D possibly TRBD2 on 5 matching bases. The CDR3 covers 15 residues. Germline CDR1 is SGHDT and CDR2 is YYEEEE. The V end was cut by 3 bases, the J end by 2 bases, with 15 bases between. Here the CDR3 DNA reads TGTGCCAGCAGCTCTGCCGGTAGCGAGCCCTACGAGCAGTACTTC. Its translation: CASSSAGSEPYEQYF.

The V call is TRBV28, the J call TRBJ2-3; D remains unclear. V was shortened by 2 bases and J by 0 bases, with 15 bases between the two germline ends. Per the germline V gene, CDR1 is MDHEN and CDR2 is SYDVKM. The CDR3 contains 17 residues. The CDR3 coding sequence is TGTGCCAGCAGTTTAGAACGACTCGATGAGAGCACAGATACGCAGTATTTT. It codes for CASSLERLDESTDTQYF. The whole variable domain, filled in from reference TRBV28 and TRBJ2-3, reads DVKVTQSSRYLVKRTGEKVFLECVQDMDHENMFWYRQDPGLGLRLIYFSYDVKMKEKGDIPEGYSVSREKKERFSLILESASTNQTSMYLCASSLERLDESTDTQYFGPGTRLTVL.

The chain has TRBV18 and TRBJ2-1; 14 nucleotides align to TRBD2. This CDR3 is built from 16 residues. CDR1 KGHSH and CDR2 LQKENI come from the germline V gene. V dropped 4 bases and J dropped 7; count of bases not matched to a gene: 6. The CDR3 protein is CASSLGLAGGTNEQFF. The CDR3 region has the DNA TGTGCCAGCTCACTCGGACTAGCGGGGGGAACGAATGAGCAGTTCTTC.

This clone was seen once. This sequence joins TRBV18 and TRBJ2-7, with 10 positions matching TRBD1. The CDR3 sequence is 16 residues long. V was pared by 1 base and J by 4 bases, with 7 bases of the junction left unmatched. Looked up from germline, CDR1 is KGHSH and CDR2 is LQKENI. The CDR3 nucleotides are TGTGCCAGCTCACCACTAGGGACAGGGGATCGGTACGAGCAGTACTTC. Protein sequence: CASSPLGTGDRYEQYF.

Only one count was recorded for this clone. This chain connects TRBV5-1 to TRBJ2-7; the match to TRBD1 covers 7 bases. The CDR3 spans 14 residues. The J segment lost 5 bases and the V segment lost 4 bases, leaving 9 bases of the junction unmatched. Germline lookup yields CDR1 SGHRS and CDR2 YFSETQ. The CDR3 is CASSPPGGNDEQYF. As DNA, the CDR3 is TGCGCCAGCAGCCCCCCAGGGGGAAACGACGAGCAGTACTTC.

The chain recombines TRBV19 with TRBJ2-3, with 10 bases fitting TRBD2. The CDR3 contains 16 residues. Germline assignment: CDR1 LNHDA and CDR2 SQIVND (reference sequence). The J segment lost 1 base and the V segment lost 11 bases, leaving 12 bases of the junction unmatched. The CDR3 loop reads CASLASGSRGTDTQYF. The CDR3 DNA sequence: TGTGCCTCTTTGGCTAGCGGGAGTCGGGGCACAGATACGCAGTATTTT.

The chain has TRBV5-4 and TRBJ2-5; D tentatively fits TRBD1 or TRBD2 (5 bases each). Germline V gives CDR1 SGHNT, CDR2 YYREEE (reference sequence). Trimming took off 4 bases at V and 11 bases at J, with 21 bases between the two ends. The CDR3 has 14 residues. CDR3 in amino acids: CASSTYGTAREQYF. The CDR3 nucleotides read TGTGCCAGCAGCACCTATGGGACCGCGCGTGAGCAGTACTTC.

Only a few counts were recorded for this clone. V usage is TRBV28 and J usage is TRBJ1-5, with D unresolved. V was cut by 4 bases and J by 5 bases, with 6 bases left in between. Germline V gene sequence: CDR1 MDHEN, CDR2 SYDVKM. This CDR3 region has 12 residues. CDR3 DNA: TGTGCCAGCAGTTCACCTGATCAGCCCCAGCATTTT. Protein: CASSSPDQPQHF.

The chain carries TRBV28 and TRBJ1-2; D uncertain. CDR3 length equals 13 residues. CDR1 and CDR2 (germline): MDHEN, SYDVKM. Trimming removed 1 base from V and 5 bases from J, with 8 bases in between. The chain's CDR3 is CASSLLAEYGYTF. In DNA form, the CDR3 reads TGTGCCAGCAGTTTATTGGCGGAATATGGCTACACCTTC.

This clone showed up just once. The V and J genes are TRBV5-1 and TRBJ2-3; D is possibly TRBD1 or TRBD2 (6 bases each). The germline gives CDR1 SGHRS, CDR2 YFSETQ. Trimming pared 0 bases from V and 5 bases from J, leaving 13 bases between. The CDR3 contains 15 residues. In DNA, the CDR3 is TGCGCCAGCAGCTTGGGGGGGGCGCAGAGAGATACGCAGTATTTT. This translates into CASSLGGAQRDTQYF.

The chain carries TRBV4-2 and TRBJ1-3; 7 nucleotides match TRBD1. The CDR3 loop spans 15 amino acids. Germline-derived CDR1 and CDR2 are LGHNA and YNFKEQ. Losses at the gene ends were 2 bases for V and 2 bases for J; bases not matched to a gene: 3. The CDR3 DNA follows: TGTGCCAGCAGCCAAACCACAGGGGCTGGAAACACCATATATTTT. It yields the protein CASSQTTGAGNTIYF.

The V gene is TRBV29-1, the J gene TRBJ1-1; D is unresolved. Per the germline V gene, CDR1 is SQVTM and CDR2 is ANQGSEA. CDR3 size: 13 residues. The germline V and J ends were trimmed by 5 bases and 1 base, with 11 bases remaining between them. This CDR3 is CSVLREGNTEAFF. The CDR3 DNA follows: TGCAGCGTTTTGAGGGAGGGGAACACTGAAGCTTTCTTT.

The chain uses TRBV28 and TRBJ2-6; 9 bases fit TRBD1. This CDR3 spans 18 amino acids. Unmatched junction bases numbered 8, after V lost 5 bases and J lost 0 bases. Germline loops: CDR1 MDHEN, CDR2 SYDVKM. The CDR3 sequence is CASSPAGQGSSGANVLTF. The DNA of the CDR3 is TGTGCCAGCAGTCCTGCGGGACAGGGCAGCTCTGGGGCCAACGTCCTGACTTTC.

The chain couples TRBV5-1 to TRBJ1-1; D remains ambiguous. This CDR3 contains 14 residues. V shed 4 bases and J shed 4 bases, with 14 bases lying between them. Germline values: CDR1 SGHRS, CDR2 YFSETQ. CDR3: CASSQLGLGTEAFF. CDR3 DNA sequence: TGCGCCAGCAGCCAGCTTGGGCTCGGCACTGAAGCTTTCTTT.

This rearrangement joins TRBV7-2 to TRBJ1-2, with 8 nucleotides matching TRBD1. V shed 1 base and J 4 bases; nucleotides not matched to a gene: 5. Germline CDR1 reads SGHTA; CDR2 reads FQGNSA. The CDR3 has 15 residues. The CDR3 is CASSLDGQGGYGYTF. The CDR3 DNA follows: TGTGCCAGCAGCTTAGACGGACAGGGCGGCTATGGCTACACCTTC.

The chain employs TRBV4-3 and TRBJ1-1; no clear D gene. The germline gives CDR1 LGHNA, CDR2 YSLEER. V lost 1 base and J 0 bases, leaving 12 bases between the germline ends. This CDR3 comprises 16 residues. CDR3 coding DNA: TGCGCCAGCAGCCAAGGTACTCAGCGGTTGAACACTGAAGCTTTCTTT. It specifies CASSQGTQRLNTEAFF.

The V gene is TRBV11-3, the J gene TRBJ2-5; D gene ambiguous. V lost 1 base, J lost 0 bases, and 9 bases lay in between. CDR3 size: 15 residues. Germline CDR1 and CDR2: SGHNT and YENEEA. CDR3 in amino acids: CASSLGSGYQETQYF. The CDR3 nucleotides are TGTGCCAGCAGCTTAGGCTCCGGCTACCAAGAGACCCAGTACTTC.

V usage is TRBV18 and J usage is TRBJ1-1; no definite D call. This CDR3 has 14 residues. Deletions cut 3 bases from V and 4 bases from J, with 12 bases between. Germline V gene data show CDR1 as KGHSH and CDR2 as LQKENI. The CDR3: CASSPYAGSTEAFF. The DNA for the CDR3 is TGTGCCAGCTCACCTTACGCGGGAAGCACTGAAGCTTTCTTT.

CDR3 residues: CASSHGRARALTGANVLTF. For the CDR3, the DNA is TGCGCCAGCAGCCACGGTAGAGCCAGGGCCCTCACTGGGGCCAACGTCCTGACTTTC. The chain couples TRBV4-1 to TRBJ2-6, with D possibly TRBD1 on 5 matching bases. The germline V and J ends were trimmed by 3 bases and 2 bases, with 20 bases remaining between them. Germline CDR1 reads MGHRA; CDR2 reads YSYEKL. This CDR3 spans 19 amino acids.

J is TRBJ1-2 and V is TRBV28; TRBD1 matches 7 bases. The CDR3 runs 16 residues. After removal of 6 bases from V and 3 bases from J, the junction contained 13 bases not matched to a gene. Looked up from germline, CDR1 is MDHEN and CDR2 is SYDVKM. In DNA form, the CDR3 reads TGTGCCAGCAGAGCTTCCCCCGGGACAGCCGACTATGGCTACACCTTC. It translates to CASRASPGTADYGYTF.

The chain has TRBV6-5 and TRBJ1-2; 12 positions agree with TRBD1. The trim removed 6 bases at V and 7 bases at J, leaving 3 bases unmatched. The germline V gene has CDR1 MNHEY and CDR2 SVGAGI. CDR3 length: 13 residues. CDR3 sequence (DNA): TGTGCCAGCAGCGGGGACAGGGGGCTTGGCTACACCTTC. Translating it yields CASSGDRGLGYTF.

V and J are TRBV11-2 and TRBJ1-2; 8 positions match TRBD1. The CDR3 contains 13 residues. CDR1 and CDR2 (germline): SGHAT, FQNNGV. V shed 7 bases and J 7 bases; nucleotides not matched to a gene: 8. This CDR3 reads CASTSRRGLGYTF. In DNA form, the CDR3 reads TGTGCCAGCACCTCTCGCAGGGGGCTTGGCTACACCTTC.